One sample yielded the 27 T cell receptor beta chains listed below, sequenced in a study of T cell responses to AZD1222 COVID-19 vaccine. TCRdb keeps only in-frame clones here, not all; method: immunoSEQ multiplex PCR. The sample lists some 150,000 clones; about 93% were seen once. This sample comprised peripheral blood, obtained on day 0 of AZD1222 vaccination. The receptors come from an adult in good health.

V is TRBV12-3 or TRBV12-4 and J is TRBJ2-2, with TRBD1 as a possible D gene (6 bases). The CDR3 extends over 13 amino acids. V lost 5 bases and J lost 6, with 10 bases in between. The CDR3 region has the DNA TGTGCCAGCAGTCAAACAGGGTCCGGGGAGCTGTTTTTT. Its protein product is CASSQTGSGELFF.

This clone came up once. This rearrangement joins TRBV7-2 to TRBJ2-3; the match to TRBD2 covers 10 bases. The V and J ends lost 5 bases and 3 bases, in that order; junction bases with no gene match: 8. The CDR3 is made up of 16 amino acids. The germline CDR1 and CDR2 sequences are SGHTA and FQGNSA. The CDR3 sequence is CASSHRTSGLTDTQYF. CDR3 nucleotide sequence: TGTGCCAGCAGCCACCGGACTAGCGGCTTGACAGATACGCAGTATTTT.

The chain has TRBV5-1 and TRBJ1-1; D is undetermined. V lost 4 bases and J 0 bases, leaving 7 bases between the germline ends. This CDR3 has 13 residues. Germline V gene data show CDR1 as SGHRS and CDR2 as YFSETQ. DNA for the CDR3: TGCGCCAGCAGCCGGACGGTGAACACTGAAGCTTTCTTT. Its protein product is CASSRTVNTEAFF.

The genes are TRBV7-9 and TRBJ1-4; tentatively, D is TRBD1 (6 bases). The V and J ends lost 5 bases and 8 bases respectively, with 9 bases between them. CDR3 length: 12 residues. Germline V gene sequence: CDR1 SEHNR, CDR2 FQNEAQ (reference sequence). The CDR3 sequence: CASSHRDEKLFF. The CDR3 DNA is TGTGCCAGCAGCCACAGGGACGAAAAACTGTTTTTT.

This clone was counted a few times. V usage is TRBV2 and J usage is TRBJ2-7; tentative D call: TRBD1 (5 bases). This CDR3 spans 13 amino acids. CDR1 is SNHLY, CDR2 FYNNEI, per germline. Trimming pared 0 bases from V and 5 bases from J, leaving 8 bases between. CDR3 in amino acids: CASSEAQVHEQYF. DNA of the CDR3: TGTGCCAGCAGTGAAGCACAGGTCCACGAGCAGTACTTC.

The CDR3 coding sequence is TGTGCCAGCAGCACGTTTAGCGGGAGCGGCACCGGGGAGCTGTTTTTT. It codes for CASSTFSGSGTGELFF. The chain couples TRBV7-9 to TRBJ2-2; 9 nucleotides agree with TRBD2. Per germline, CDR1 SEHNR and CDR2 FQNEAQ (reference sequence). V shed 5 bases and J 4 bases; nucleotides not matched to a gene: 8. The CDR3 is 16 amino acids.

The chain links TRBV18 to TRBJ2-7, with D hard to call. The CDR3 loop spans 11 amino acids. The ends were cut back, 6 bases at V and 2 bases at J, with 5 bases in the middle. Germline V gene lookup returns CDR1 KGHSH and CDR2 LQKENI. In DNA form, the CDR3 reads TGTGCCAGCTCCTCGGCCTACGAGCAGTACTTC. Protein product: CASSSAYEQYF.

Here the CDR3 DNA reads TGTGCCAGCAGCTTGGGACGGACCGGGGAGCTGTTTTTT. This encodes CASSLGRTGELFF. V gene TRBV5-4 combines with J gene TRBJ2-2; D is ambiguous. Germline CDR1 and CDR2: SGHNT and YYREEE (reference sequence). The CDR3 is 13 amino acids. Trimming shortened V by 0 bases and J by 5 bases, and 5 bases separated the two germline ends.

This clone was recorded a few times. This chain joins TRBV6-5 and TRBJ2-7; 12 nucleotides agree with TRBD1. V was clipped by 6 bases and J by 5 bases; unmatched bases: 8. Germline V gene sequence: CDR1 MNHEY, CDR2 SVGAGI. The CDR3 length is 15 residues. CDR3 DNA: TGTGCCAGCAGACCAGGGACAGGGGGCGCGGACGAGCAGTACTTC. Its protein is CASRPGTGGADEQYF.

In DNA, the CDR3 is TGTGCCAGCAGCCCGCTGACAGGGTCCGACACAGATACGCAGTATTTT. It encodes CASSPLTGSDTDTQYF. This chain links TRBV7-3 with TRBJ2-3, with 7 bases identical to TRBD1. V lost 5 bases to trimming and J lost 2 bases; unmatched junction nucleotides: 10. Per germline, CDR1 SGHTA and CDR2 FQGTGA. The CDR3 consists of 16 residues.

This chain connects TRBV5-6 to TRBJ2-5; D may match TRBD1 or TRBD2 (6 bases each). V was clipped by 0 bases and J by 3 bases, with 12 bases between them. The length of the CDR3 is 15 residues. Germline CDR1 SGHDT, CDR2 YYEEEE. The CDR3, as DNA: TGTGCCAGCAGCTTGGTTAGGGGGGCGGAAGAGACCCAGTACTTC. Its translation is CASSLVRGAEETQYF.

This clone showed up just once. The chain carries TRBV11-2 and TRBJ1-2, with D unresolved. CDR3 size: 14 residues. Trimming removed 0 bases at V and 4 bases at J, with 9 bases between. Germline V gene sequence: CDR1 SGHAT, CDR2 FQNNGV. CDR3 DNA: TGTGCCAGCAGCTTAGATCAGGTAGTCTATGGCTACACCTTC. It encodes CASSLDQVVYGYTF.

The chain combines TRBV3-1 (or the pseudogene TRBV3-2) with TRBJ2-3; D is unresolved. The CDR3 has 13 residues. In germline, CDR1 is LGHDT, CDR2 YNNKEL (reference sequence). Trimming pared 1 base from V and 2 bases from J, leaving 4 bases between. Here the CDR3 DNA reads TGTGCCAGCAGCCAAGGGATCACAGATACGCAGTATTTT. Translated: CASSQGITDTQYF.

The CDR3 nucleotides are TGTGCCACCAGTGGACATTCGAACACCGGGGAGCTGTTTTTT. This encodes CATSGHSNTGELFF. This chain connects TRBV24-1 to TRBJ2-2, with D unresolved. The CDR3 is 14 residues long. The germline gives CDR1 KGHDR, CDR2 SFDVKD. Trimming left V 5 bases short and J 0 bases short, with 6 bases between.

The V call is TRBV12-5, the J call TRBJ2-7; no clear D. This CDR3 spans 14 amino acids. The V gene lost 1 base and the J gene lost 2 bases, with 9 bases spanning the gap. CDR1 and CDR2 (germline): LGHNT, FRNRAP. The CDR3 DNA is TGTGCTAGTGGTTTGGATACAGAAGCCTACGAGCAGTACTTC. This translates into CASGLDTEAYEQYF. The variable domain in full, with the rest retrieved from reference TRBV12-5 and TRBJ2-7, is DARVTQTPRHKVTEMGQEVTMRCQPILGHNTVFWYRQTMMQGLELLAYFRNRAPLDDSGMPKDRFSAEMPDATLATLKIQPSEPRDSAVYFCASGLDTEAYEQYFGPGTRLTVT.

V is TRBV28 and J is TRBJ2-7; 10 positions agree with TRBD2. The CDR3 sequence is 15 residues long. Germline CDR1 reads MDHEN; CDR2 reads SYDVKM. After removal of 4 bases from V and 7 bases from J, the junction contained 10 bases not matched to a gene. In nucleotides, the CDR3 is TGTGCCAGCAGTTGGTCCCGAGCGGGAGGGAAAGAGCAGTACTTC. It specifies CASSWSRAGGKEQYF.

The J gene is TRBJ1-2, the V gene TRBV12-3 or TRBV12-4, with D possibly being TRBD1 (6 bases). There are 13 residues in the CDR3. Between the trimmed V and J ends, which lost 6 bases and 4 bases, there was a span of 12 bases. CDR3 sequence reads: CASRSRGPYGYTF. In DNA form, the CDR3 reads TGTGCCAGCAGATCCAGGGGTCCCTATGGCTACACCTTC.

This sequence joins TRBV19 and TRBJ2-7; D is perhaps TRBD1 (6 bases). The V gene lost 3 bases and the J gene lost 3 bases, with 18 bases spanning the gap. The CDR3 is 16 amino acids. CDR1 LNHDA and CDR2 SQIVND come from the germline V gene (reference sequence). CDR3: CASSILPRQALYEQYF. The CDR3 DNA reads as TGTGCCAGTAGTATTCTCCCGAGACAGGCGCTCTACGAGCAGTACTTC.

The chain has TRBV11-2 and TRBJ2-3; unclear D gene. Germline CDR1 is SGHAT and CDR2 is FQNNGV. The CDR3 covers 12 residues. Trimming left V 3 bases short and J 2 bases short, with 3 bases between. This CDR3 is CASSFPTDTQYF. The DNA for the CDR3 is TGTGCCAGCAGCTTCCCCACAGATACGCAGTATTTT.

The chain couples TRBV7-8 to TRBJ1-6; TRBD1 aligns across 7 bases. With V trimmed by 6 bases and J by 6 bases, 8 bases remained unmatched. CDR1 and CDR2 (germline): SGHVS, FQNEAQ. The CDR3 extends over 15 amino acids. CDR3 in DNA: TGTGCCAGCAGAGGACACCGGGACAGTAATTCACCCCTCCACTTT. As protein: CASRGHRDSNSPLHF.

V and J are TRBV3-1 (or the pseudogene TRBV3-2) and TRBJ1-2, with no clear D. CDR1 is LGHDT, CDR2 YNNKEL, per germline (reference sequence). Trimming took off 3 bases at V and 4 bases at J, with 12 bases between the two ends. The CDR3 contains 14 residues. Here the CDR3 reads CASSHSTESYGYTF. CDR3 nucleotides: TGTGCCAGCAGCCACTCCACAGAAAGCTATGGCTACACCTTC.

This clone was counted a few times. V usage is TRBV7-9 and J usage is TRBJ1-2, with D possibly being TRBD1 (6 bases). CDR3 length equals 13 residues. With 5 bases removed from V and 6 bases from J, the gap between germline ends came to 13 bases. Looked up from germline, CDR1 is SEHNR and CDR2 is FQNEAQ (reference sequence). CDR3 residues: CASSGREGDGYTF. CDR3 nucleotides: TGTGCCAGCAGCGGCAGGGAGGGGGATGGCTACACCTTC.

This chain uses TRBV5-8 with TRBJ1-6; 9 bases line up with TRBD1. CDR1 is SGHTS and CDR2 is YDEGEE in the germline V gene. J gave up 6 bases and V 4 bases, and 2 bases lay outside the gene matches. The CDR3 length is 14 residues. CDR3 sequence (DNA): TGTGCCAGCAGCCTACAGGGGGCTAATTCACCCCTCCACTTT. Amino acid sequence: CASSLQGANSPLHF.

The rearrangement links TRBV6-5 to TRBJ1-1; tentative D call: TRBD1 (5 bases). The germline V gene encodes CDR1 MNHEY and CDR2 SVGAGI. The CDR3 contains 15 residues. Deletions cut 2 bases from V and 1 base from J, with 11 bases between. Written as DNA, the CDR3 is TGTGCCAGCAGTTACACCAGGGTTGGGAACACTGAAGCTTTCTTT. As protein: CASSYTRVGNTEAFF.

This chain joins TRBV7-8 and TRBJ2-1; D is ambiguous. Trimming took off 5 bases at V and 3 bases at J, with 17 bases between the two ends. CDR3 length equals 16 residues. Germline V CDR1 and CDR2: SGHVS, FQNEAQ. DNA for the CDR3: TGTGCCAGCAGCATCCAACTCAGACCCGTCTACAATGAGCAGTTCTTC. It specifies CASSIQLRPVYNEQFF.

This chain joins TRBV7-9 and TRBJ2-7, with D possibly being TRBD1 or TRBD2 (5 bases each). This CDR3 has 13 residues. Germline V gives CDR1 SEHNR, CDR2 FQNEAQ (reference sequence). V was trimmed by 7 bases and J by 6 bases, leaving 16 bases between them. DNA for the CDR3: TGTGCCAGCACCCCCGAGGGGAGTTTCGAGCAGTACTTC. Translated: CASTPEGSFEQYF. The full variable domain, completed using reference TRBV7-9 and TRBJ2-7, is DTGVSQNPRHKITKRGQNVTFRCDPISEHNRLYWYRQTLGQGPEFLTYFQNEAQLEKSRLLSDRFSAERPKGSFSTLEIQRTEQGDSAMYLCASTPEGSFEQYFGPGTRLTVT.

A single count supports this clone. The chain combines TRBV7-8 with TRBJ2-2; tentative D call: TRBD1 (7 bases). The CDR3 runs 16 residues. Trimming took 2 bases from V and 3 from J, leaving 13 bases between them. Germline-derived CDR1 and CDR2 are SGHVS and FQNEAQ. The CDR3 sequence is CASSLHRGTDTGELFF. CDR3 in DNA: TGTGCCAGCAGCTTACACCGCGGGACAGACACCGGGGAGCTGTTTTTT.